This T cell receptor beta chain was observed in a study of blood T cell repertoires in COVID-19. This clone has only a few counts. Libraries were prepared by immunoSEQ multiplex PCR; TCRdb keeps only in-frame clonotypes and omits some of them. Found here are 300,000 to 400,000 clones, 88% of them singletons; the top ten hold approximately 4%. The CDR3 extends over 14 amino acids. Unmatched junction bases numbered 2, after V lost 5 bases and J lost 5 bases. Germline-derived CDR1 and CDR2 are SGHAT and FQNNGV. The TCR comes from a woman aged 45-65 years with active or convalescent COVID-19. J is TRBJ2-2 and V is TRBV11-2; 10 nucleotides align to TRBD1. Specimen: peripheral blood. The CDR3 nucleotides read TGTGCCAGCAGCCGGGACAGGGGAACCGGGGAGCTGTTTTTT. Amino acid sequence: CASSRDRGTGELFF.